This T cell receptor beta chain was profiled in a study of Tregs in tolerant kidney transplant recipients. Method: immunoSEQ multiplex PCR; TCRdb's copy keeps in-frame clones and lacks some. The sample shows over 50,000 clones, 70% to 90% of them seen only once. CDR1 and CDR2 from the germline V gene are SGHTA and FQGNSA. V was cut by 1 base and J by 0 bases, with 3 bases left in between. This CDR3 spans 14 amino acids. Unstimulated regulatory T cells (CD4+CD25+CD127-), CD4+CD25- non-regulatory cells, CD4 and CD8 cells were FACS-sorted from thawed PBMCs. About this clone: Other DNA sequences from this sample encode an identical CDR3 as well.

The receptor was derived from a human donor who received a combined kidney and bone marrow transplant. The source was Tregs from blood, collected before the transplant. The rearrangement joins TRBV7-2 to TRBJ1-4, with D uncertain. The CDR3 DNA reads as TGTGCCAGCAGCTTAGGTGCAACTAATGAAAAACTGTTTTTT. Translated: CASSLGATNEKLFF.